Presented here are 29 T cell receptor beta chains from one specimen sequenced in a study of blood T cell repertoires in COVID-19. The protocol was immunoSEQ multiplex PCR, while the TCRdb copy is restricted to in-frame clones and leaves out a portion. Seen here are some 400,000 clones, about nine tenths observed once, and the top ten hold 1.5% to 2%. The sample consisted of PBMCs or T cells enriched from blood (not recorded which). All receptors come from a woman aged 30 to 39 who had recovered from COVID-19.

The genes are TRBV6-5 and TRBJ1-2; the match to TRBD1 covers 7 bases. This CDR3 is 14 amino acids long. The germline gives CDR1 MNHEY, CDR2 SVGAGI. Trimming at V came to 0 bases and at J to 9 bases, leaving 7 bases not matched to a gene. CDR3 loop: CASSYSGQENRYTF. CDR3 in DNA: TGTGCCAGCAGTTACTCAGGACAGGAGAATCGCTACACCTTC.

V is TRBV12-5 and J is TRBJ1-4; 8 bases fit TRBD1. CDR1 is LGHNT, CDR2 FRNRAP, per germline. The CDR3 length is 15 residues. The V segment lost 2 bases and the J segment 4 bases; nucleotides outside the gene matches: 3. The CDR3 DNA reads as TGTGCTAGTGGTTTGACACAGGGGGTTAATGAAAAACTGTTTTTT. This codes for CASGLTQGVNEKLFF.

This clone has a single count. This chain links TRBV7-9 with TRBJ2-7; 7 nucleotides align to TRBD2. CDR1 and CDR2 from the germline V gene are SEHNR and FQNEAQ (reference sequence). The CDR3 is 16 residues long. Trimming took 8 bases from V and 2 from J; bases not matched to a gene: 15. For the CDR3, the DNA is TGTGCCAGCCTACCGAGGGGCGGGAGCCCGCCCTACGAGCAGTACTTC. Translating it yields CASLPRGGSPPYEQYF.

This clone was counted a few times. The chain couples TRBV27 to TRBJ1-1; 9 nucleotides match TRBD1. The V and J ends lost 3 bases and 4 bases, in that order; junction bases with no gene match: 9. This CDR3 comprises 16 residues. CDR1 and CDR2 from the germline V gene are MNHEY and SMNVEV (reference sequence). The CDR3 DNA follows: TGTGCCAGCAGTTTGTCCTCACAGGGGGCGCTCACTGAAGCTTTCTTT. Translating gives CASSLSSQGALTEAFF.

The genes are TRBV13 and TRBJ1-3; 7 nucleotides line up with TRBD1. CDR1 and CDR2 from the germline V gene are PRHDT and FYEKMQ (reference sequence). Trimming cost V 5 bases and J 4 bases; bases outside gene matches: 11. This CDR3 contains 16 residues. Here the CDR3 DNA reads TGTGCCAGCAGCCGGACCGAGGGGGCCGGCGGAAACACCATATATTTT. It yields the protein CASSRTEGAGGNTIYF.

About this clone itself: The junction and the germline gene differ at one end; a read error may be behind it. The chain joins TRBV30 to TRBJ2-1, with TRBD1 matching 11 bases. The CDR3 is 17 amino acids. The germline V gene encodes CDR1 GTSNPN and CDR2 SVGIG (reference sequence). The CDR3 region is CAWRDRGPLFSFNEQFF. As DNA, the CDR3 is TGTGCCTGGAGGGACAGGGGGCCCTTGTTTTCCTTCAATGAGCAGTTCTTC.

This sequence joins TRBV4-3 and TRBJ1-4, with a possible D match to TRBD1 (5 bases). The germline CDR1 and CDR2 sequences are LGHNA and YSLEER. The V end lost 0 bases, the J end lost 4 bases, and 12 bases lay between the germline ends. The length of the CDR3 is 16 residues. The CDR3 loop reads CASSQDPGGNNEKLFF. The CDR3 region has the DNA TGCGCCAGCAGCCAAGATCCCGGGGGAAATAATGAAAAACTGTTTTTT.

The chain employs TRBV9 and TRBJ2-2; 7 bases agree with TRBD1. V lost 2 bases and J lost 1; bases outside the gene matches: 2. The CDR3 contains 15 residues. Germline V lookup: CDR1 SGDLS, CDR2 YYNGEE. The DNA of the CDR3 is TGTGCCAGCAGCGTCGGGACAGTGAACACCGGGGAGCTGTTTTTT. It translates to CASSVGTVNTGELFF.

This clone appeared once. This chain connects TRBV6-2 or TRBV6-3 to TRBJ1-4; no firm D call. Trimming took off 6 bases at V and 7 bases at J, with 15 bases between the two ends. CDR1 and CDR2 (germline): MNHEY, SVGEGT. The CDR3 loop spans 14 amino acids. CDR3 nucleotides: TGTGCCAGCAGCCTTGACATGTCGCGTGAAAAACTGTTTTTT. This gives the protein CASSLDMSREKLFF.

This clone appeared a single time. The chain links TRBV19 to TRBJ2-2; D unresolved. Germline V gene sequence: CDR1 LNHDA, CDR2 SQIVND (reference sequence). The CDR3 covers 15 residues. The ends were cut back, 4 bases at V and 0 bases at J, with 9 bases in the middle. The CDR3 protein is CASSTRSTNTGELFF. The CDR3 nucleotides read TGTGCCAGTAGTACCCGGTCCACGAACACCGGGGAGCTGTTTTTT.

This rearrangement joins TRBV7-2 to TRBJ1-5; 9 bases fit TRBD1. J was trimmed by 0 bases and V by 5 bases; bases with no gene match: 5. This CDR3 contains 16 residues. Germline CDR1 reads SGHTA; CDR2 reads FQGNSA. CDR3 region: CASSPGQGNSNQPQHF. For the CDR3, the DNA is TGTGCCAGCAGCCCGGGACAGGGAAATAGCAATCAGCCCCAGCATTTT.

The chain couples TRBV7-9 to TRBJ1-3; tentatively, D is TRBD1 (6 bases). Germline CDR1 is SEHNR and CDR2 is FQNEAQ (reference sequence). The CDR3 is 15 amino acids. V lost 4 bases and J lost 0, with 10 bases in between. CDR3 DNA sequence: TGTGCCAGCAGCTGGACAGAAGGCTCTGGAAACACCATATATTTT. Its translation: CASSWTEGSGNTIYF.

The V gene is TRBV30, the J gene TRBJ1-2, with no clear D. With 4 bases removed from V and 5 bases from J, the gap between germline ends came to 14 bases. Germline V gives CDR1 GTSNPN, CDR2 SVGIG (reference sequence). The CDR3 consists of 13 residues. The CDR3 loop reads CAWIGAGGYGYTF. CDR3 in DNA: TGTGCCTGGATTGGAGCCGGCGGGTATGGCTACACCTTC.

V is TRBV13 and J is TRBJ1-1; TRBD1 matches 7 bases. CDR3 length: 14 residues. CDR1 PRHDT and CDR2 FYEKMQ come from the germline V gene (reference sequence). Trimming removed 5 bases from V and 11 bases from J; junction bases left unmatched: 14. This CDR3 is CASSPPQGTAGAFF. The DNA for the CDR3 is TGTGCCAGCAGCCCCCCCCAGGGGACAGCAGGGGCTTTCTTT.

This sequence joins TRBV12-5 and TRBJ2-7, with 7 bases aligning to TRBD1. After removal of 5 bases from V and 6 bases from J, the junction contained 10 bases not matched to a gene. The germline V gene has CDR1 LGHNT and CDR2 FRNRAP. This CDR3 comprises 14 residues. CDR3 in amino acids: CASGPGQWVSEQYF. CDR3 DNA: TGTGCTAGTGGTCCGGGACAGTGGGTCTCCGAGCAGTACTTC.

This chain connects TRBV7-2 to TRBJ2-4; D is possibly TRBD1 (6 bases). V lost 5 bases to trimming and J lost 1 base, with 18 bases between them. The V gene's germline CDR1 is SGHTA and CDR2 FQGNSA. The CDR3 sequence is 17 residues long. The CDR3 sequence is CASSPWGLSLAKNIQYF. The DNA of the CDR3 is TGTGCCAGCAGCCCCTGGGGGCTAAGCCTGGCCAAAAACATTCAGTACTTC.

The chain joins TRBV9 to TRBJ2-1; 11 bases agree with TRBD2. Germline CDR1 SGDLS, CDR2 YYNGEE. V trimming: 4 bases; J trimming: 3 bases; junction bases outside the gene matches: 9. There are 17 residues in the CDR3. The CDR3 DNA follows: TGTGCCAGCAGCAAAAAAACGGGACTAGCGGACTACAATGAGCAGTTCTTC. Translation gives CASSKKTGLADYNEQFF.

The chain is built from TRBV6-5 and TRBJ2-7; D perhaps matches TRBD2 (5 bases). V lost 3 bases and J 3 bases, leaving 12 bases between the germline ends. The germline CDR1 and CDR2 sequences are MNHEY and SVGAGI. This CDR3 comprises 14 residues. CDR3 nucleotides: TGTGCCAGCAGTTATCGGCTAGCAAGCTACGAGCAGTACTTC. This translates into CASSYRLASYEQYF.

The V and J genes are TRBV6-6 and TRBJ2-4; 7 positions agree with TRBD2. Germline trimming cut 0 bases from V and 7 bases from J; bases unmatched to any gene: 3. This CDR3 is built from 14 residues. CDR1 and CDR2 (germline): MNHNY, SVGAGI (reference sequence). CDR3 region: CASSYSEGGNIQYF. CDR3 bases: TGTGCCAGCAGTTACTCGGAGGGAGGGAACATTCAGTACTTC.

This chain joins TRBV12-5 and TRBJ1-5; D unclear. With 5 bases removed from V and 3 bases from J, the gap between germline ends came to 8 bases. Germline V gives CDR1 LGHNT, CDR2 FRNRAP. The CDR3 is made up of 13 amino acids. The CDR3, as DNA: TGTGCTAGTGGTATCTTTAACAATCAGCCCCAGCATTTT. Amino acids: CASGIFNNQPQHF. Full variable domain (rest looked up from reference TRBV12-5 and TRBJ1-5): DARVTQTPRHKVTEMGQEVTMRCQPILGHNTVFWYRQTMMQGLELLAYFRNRAPLDDSGMPKDRFSAEMPDATLATLKIQPSEPRDSAVYFCASGIFNNQPQHFGDGTRLSIL.

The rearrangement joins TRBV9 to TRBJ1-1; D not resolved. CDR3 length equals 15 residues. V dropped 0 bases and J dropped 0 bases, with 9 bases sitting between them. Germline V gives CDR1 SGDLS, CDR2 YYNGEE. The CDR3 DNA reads TGTGCCAGCAGCGTAGGGGCATACATGAACACTGAAGCTTTCTTT. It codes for CASSVGAYMNTEAFF.

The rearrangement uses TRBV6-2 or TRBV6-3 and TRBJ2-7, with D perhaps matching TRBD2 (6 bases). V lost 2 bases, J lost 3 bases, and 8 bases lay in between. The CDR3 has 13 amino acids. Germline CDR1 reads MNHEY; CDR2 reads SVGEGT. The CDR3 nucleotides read TGTGCCAGCAGTTACCTAGCGTTCTACGAGCAGTACTTC. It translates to CASSYLAFYEQYF.

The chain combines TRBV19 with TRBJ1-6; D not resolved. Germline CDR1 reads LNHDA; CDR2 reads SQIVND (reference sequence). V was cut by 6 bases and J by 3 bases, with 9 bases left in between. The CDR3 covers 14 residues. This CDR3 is CASRQLVYNSPLHF. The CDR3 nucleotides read TGTGCCAGTAGGCAATTAGTCTATAATTCACCCCTCCACTTT.

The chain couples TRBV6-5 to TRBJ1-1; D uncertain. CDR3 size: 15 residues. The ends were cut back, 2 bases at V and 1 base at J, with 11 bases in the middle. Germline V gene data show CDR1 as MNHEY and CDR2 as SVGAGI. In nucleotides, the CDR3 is TGTGCCAGCAGTTACATGAACGCAGGGAACACTGAAGCTTTCTTT. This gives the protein CASSYMNAGNTEAFF.

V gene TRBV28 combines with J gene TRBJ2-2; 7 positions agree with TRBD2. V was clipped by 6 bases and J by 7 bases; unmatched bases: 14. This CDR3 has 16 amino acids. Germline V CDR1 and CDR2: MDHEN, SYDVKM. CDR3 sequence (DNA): TGTGCCAGCAGCCCGACCGTCCCGGGGGGTGTCGGGGAGCTGTTTTTT. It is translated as CASSPTVPGGVGELFF.

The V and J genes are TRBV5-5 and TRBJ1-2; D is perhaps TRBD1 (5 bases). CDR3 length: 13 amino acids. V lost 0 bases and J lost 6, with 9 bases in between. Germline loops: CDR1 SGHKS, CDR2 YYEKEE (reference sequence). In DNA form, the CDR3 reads TGTGCCAGCAGCTTGGAGGGACTCAATGGCTACACCTTC. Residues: CASSLEGLNGYTF.

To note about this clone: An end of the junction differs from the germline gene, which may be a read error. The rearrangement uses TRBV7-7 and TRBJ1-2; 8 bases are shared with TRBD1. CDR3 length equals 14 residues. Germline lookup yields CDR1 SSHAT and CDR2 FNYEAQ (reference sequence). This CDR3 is CASSLAGQDYGYTF. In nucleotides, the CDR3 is TGTGCTAGCAGCTTAGCGGGACAGGACTATGGCTACACCTTC.

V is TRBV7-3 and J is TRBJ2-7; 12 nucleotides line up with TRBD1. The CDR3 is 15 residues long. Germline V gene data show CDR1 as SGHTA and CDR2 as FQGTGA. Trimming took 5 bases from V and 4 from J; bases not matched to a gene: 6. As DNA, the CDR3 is TGTGCCAGCAGCCCAGGGACAGGGGGCGGATACGAGCAGTACTTC. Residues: CASSPGTGGGYEQYF.

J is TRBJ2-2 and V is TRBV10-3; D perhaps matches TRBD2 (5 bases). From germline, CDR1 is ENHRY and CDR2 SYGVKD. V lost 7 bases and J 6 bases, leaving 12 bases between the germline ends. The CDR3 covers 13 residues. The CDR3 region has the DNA TGTGCCATCAAAACACGCGGGCCCGGGGAGCTGTTTTTT. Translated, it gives CAIKTRGPGELFF.